Listed here are 32 T cell receptor beta chains from one sample, sequenced in a study of regulatory T cells in long-lasting Graves disease. Specified time point: persistent/refractory GD, antithyroid drugs over 5 years with positive TRAb. RNA extracted from PBMCs served as the sequencing template. TCR beta libraries were built with iRepertoire HTBI primers and Arm-PCR of CDR3 regions. Each CDR3 protein gets one entry after TCRdb re-called the multiplex PCR reads with MiXCR. The data contain around 400,000 distinct CDR3 sequences, 23% of them singletons. The sample in question was peripheral blood mononuclear cells (PBMCs), obtained when the disease was refractory, from a patient treated with antithyroid drugs. The receptor source for this set is a female donor with Graves disease.

The genes are TRBV5-1 and TRBJ2-1; no clear D gene. Trimming stripped 2 bases from V and 9 bases from J, with 15 bases between. Germline V gene lookup returns CDR1 SGHRS and CDR2 YFSETQ. The CDR3 has 14 amino acids. CDR3 region: CASSLRRIEGEQFF. The CDR3 nucleotides read TGCGCCAGCAGCTTACGCCGAATTGAAGGTGAGCAGTTCTTC.

V gene TRBV4-1 combines with J gene TRBJ2-7; 10 nucleotides agree with TRBD2. The CDR3 is made up of 16 amino acids. CDR1 is MGHRA, CDR2 YSYEKL, per germline. With V trimmed by 0 bases and J by 7 bases, 9 bases remained unmatched. The CDR3 sequence is CASSQDSASGSQEQYF. In DNA form, the CDR3 reads TGCGCCAGCAGCCAAGATTCGGCTAGCGGGAGCCAAGAGCAGTACTTC.

The rearrangement joins TRBV14 to TRBJ2-7, with TRBD1 matching 7 bases. V lost 1 base to trimming and J lost 6 bases; unmatched junction nucleotides: 3. This CDR3 is built from 13 residues. CDR1 is SGHDN and CDR2 is FVKESK in the germline V gene. The CDR3, as DNA: TGTGCCAGCAGCCAAGTCGCAGGGGGCGAGCAGTACTTC. Protein: CASSQVAGGEQYF.

V gene TRBV13 combines with J gene TRBJ1-5; no firm D call. The CDR3 length is 15 residues. The germline V and J ends were trimmed by 4 bases and 3 bases, with 13 bases remaining between them. Germline V gene lookup returns CDR1 PRHDT and CDR2 FYEKMQ (reference sequence). CDR3 in DNA: TGTGCCAGCAGCTCGCGAGGGCAGGTCAATCAGCCCCAGCATTTT. Its translation is CASSSRGQVNQPQHF.

The V gene is TRBV30, the J gene TRBJ1-1, with D unclear. This CDR3 is built from 12 residues. V lost 8 bases and J 1 base, leaving 11 bases between the germline ends. Germline V gives CDR1 GTSNPN, CDR2 SVGIG (reference sequence). The CDR3 sequence is CAHLEWNTEAFF. The CDR3 DNA sequence: TGTGCCCACCTGGAGTGGAACACTGAAGCTTTCTTT.

The rearrangement joins TRBV11-2 to TRBJ1-5; no definite D call. The germline V gene has CDR1 SGHAT and CDR2 FQNNGV. The CDR3 spans 15 residues. V lost 5 bases, J lost 3 bases, and 14 bases lay in between. The CDR3 sequence is CASSLSWRNNQPQHF. CDR3 nucleotides: TGTGCCAGCAGCCTGTCGTGGAGGAACAATCAGCCCCAGCATTTT.

V usage is TRBV12-3 or TRBV12-4 and J usage is TRBJ1-3, with 7 bases that match TRBD1. The CDR3 has 18 amino acids. Trimming removed 1 base from V and 0 bases from J; junction bases left unmatched: 9. This CDR3 is CASSLVGWGTDSGNTIYF. CDR3 coding DNA: TGTGCCAGCAGTTTAGTTGGATGGGGGACAGACTCTGGAAACACCATATATTTT.

This chain connects TRBV5-1 to TRBJ1-1, with 7 bases lining up with TRBD1. V shed 3 bases and J 2 bases; nucleotides not matched to a gene: 4. Per the germline V gene, CDR1 is SGHRS and CDR2 is YFSETQ. This CDR3 is 14 amino acids long. CDR3 DNA sequence: TGCGCCAGCAGCTCCTGGGACAGCAACACTGAAGCTTTCTTT. Its translation is CASSSWDSNTEAFF. Using reference TRBV5-1 and TRBJ1-1 for the parts outside the CDR3, the full variable domain is KAGVTQTPRYLIKTRGQQVTLSCSPISGHRSVSWYQQTPGQGLQFLFEYFSETQRNKGNFPGRFSGRQFSNSRSEMNVSTLELGDSALYLCASSSWDSNTEAFFGQGTRLTVV.

At least ten counts were recorded for this clonotype. The V call is TRBV20-1, the J call TRBJ1-5; a possible D gene is TRBD1 (6 bases). Germline CDR1 reads DFQATT; CDR2 reads SNEGSKA (reference sequence). The CDR3 has 15 residues. V was cut by 3 bases and J by 3 bases, with 15 bases left in between. The CDR3 DNA follows: TGCAGTGCTAGGGCTCTGGACAGCAACAATCAGCCCCAGCATTTT. Its protein is CSARALDSNNQPQHF.

This clonotype was counted ten times or more. This chain links TRBV7-9 with TRBJ2-7; D is ambiguous. V was clipped by 1 base and J by 1 base, with 11 bases between them. The CDR3 contains 15 residues. Germline assignment: CDR1 SEHNR and CDR2 FQNEAQ (reference sequence). CDR3 DNA sequence: TGTGCCAGCAGCTTAGGGCAGGTGGGGTCCTACGAGCAGTACTTC. This encodes CASSLGQVGSYEQYF.

The chain combines TRBV20-1 with TRBJ1-6; D is possibly TRBD1 (5 bases). Trimming shortened V by 1 base and J by 8 bases, and 12 bases separated the two germline ends. This CDR3 has 14 residues. Germline CDR1 is DFQATT and CDR2 is SNEGSKA (reference sequence). CDR3 sequence: CSARVGTQDSPLHF. The CDR3 DNA reads as TGCAGTGCTAGAGTTGGGACCCAAGATTCACCCCTCCACTTT.

Ten or more counts support this clonotype. J is TRBJ2-4 and V is TRBV2; TRBD2 aligns across 15 bases. V was pared by 4 bases and J by 4 bases, with 8 bases of the junction left unmatched. CDR3 size: 18 residues. The V gene's germline CDR1 is SNHLY and CDR2 FYNNEI. This CDR3 reads CASSAGGLAGGRKNIQYF. The CDR3 DNA reads TGTGCCAGCAGTGCCGGGGGACTAGCGGGAGGTCGTAAAAACATTCAGTACTTC.

This clonotype was found many times. The rearrangement joins TRBV29-1 to TRBJ2-5; D possibly corresponds to TRBD2 (6 bases). Trimming shortened V by 7 bases and J by 5 bases, and 20 bases separated the two germline ends. Germline assignment: CDR1 SQVTM and CDR2 ANQGSEA. This CDR3 spans 14 amino acids. This CDR3 is CSAGRGTGAETQYF. The CDR3 DNA sequence: TGCAGCGCCGGACGGGGAACGGGAGCGGAGACCCAGTACTTC. Based on the CDR3 plus reference TRBV29-1 and TRBJ2-5, the full variable domain is SAVISQKPSRDICQRGTSLTIQCQVDSQVTMMFWYRQQPGQSLTLIATANQGSEATYESGFVIDKFPISRPNLTFSTLTVSNMSPEDSSIYLCSAGRGTGAETQYFGPGTRLLVL.

For the CDR3, the DNA is TGTGCCACCATGGAACGGACAGGGGGGAATCAGCCCCAGCATTTT. Translating it yields CATMERTGGNQPQHF. This rearrangement joins TRBV27 to TRBJ1-5, with 10 nucleotides matching TRBD1. Per the germline V gene, CDR1 is MNHEY and CDR2 is SMNVEV (reference sequence). The CDR3 is 15 amino acids. V lost 10 bases, J lost 4 bases, and 10 bases stayed unmatched.

This clonotype appeared many times. The rearrangement links TRBV9 to TRBJ1-2, with 8 positions matching TRBD1. Trimming removed 4 bases from V and 4 bases from J; junction bases left unmatched: 9. Germline CDR1 reads SGDLS; CDR2 reads YYNGEE. This CDR3 has 15 residues. Written as DNA, the CDR3 is TGTGCCAGCAGCATTCGGGGGACAGGTTCCTATGGCTACACCTTC. Residues: CASSIRGTGSYGYTF.

This clonotype was seen a handful of times. The rearrangement joins TRBV19 to TRBJ2-1; D gene uncertain. Germline V lookup: CDR1 LNHDA, CDR2 SQIVND (reference sequence). The V end lost 2 bases, the J end lost 8 bases, and 10 bases lay between the germline ends. This CDR3 spans 13 amino acids. CDR3: CASSIMGADEQFF. In DNA, the CDR3 is TGTGCCAGTAGTATAATGGGCGCGGATGAGCAGTTCTTC.

This clonotype was observed a few times. The V call is TRBV5-6, the J call TRBJ1-5; 7 bases line up with TRBD1. This CDR3 spans 15 amino acids. V was clipped by 4 bases and J by 3 bases; unmatched bases: 7. The germline gives CDR1 SGHDT, CDR2 YYEEEE. For the CDR3, the DNA is TGTGCCAGCAGCCACCGGGACAGAATCAATCAGCCCCAGCATTTT. It codes for CASSHRDRINQPQHF. The whole variable domain, filled in from reference TRBV5-6 and TRBJ1-5, reads DAGVTQSPTHLIKTRGQQVTLRCSPKSGHDTVSWYQQALGQGPQFIFQYYEEEERQRGNFPDRFSGHQFPNYSSELNVNALLLGDSALYLCASSHRDRINQPQHFGDGTRLSIL.

In this sample, this clonotype turned up a few times. The J gene is TRBJ2-7, the V gene TRBV2, with TRBD1 identical over 8 bases. The germline V gene has CDR1 SNHLY and CDR2 FYNNEI. The junction had 5 bases not matched to a gene; V was cut back by 7 bases and J by 0 bases. The CDR3 runs 14 residues. The chain's CDR3 is CASKGTGFSYEQYF. The CDR3 DNA is TGTGCCAGCAAGGGGACAGGTTTCTCCTACGAGCAGTACTTC.

This clonotype has ten or more counts. V gene TRBV2 combines with J gene TRBJ2-6, with TRBD2 identical over 7 bases. V trimming: 5 bases; J trimming: 0 bases; junction bases outside the gene matches: 4. The CDR3 length is 16 residues. Germline lookup yields CDR1 SNHLY and CDR2 FYNNEI. The DNA of the CDR3 is TGTGCCAGCAGTTCGGGACTACTCTCTGGGGCCAACGTCCTGACTTTC. This codes for CASSSGLLSGANVLTF.

The chain is built from TRBV29-1 and TRBJ1-1, with D hard to call. V gave up 2 bases and J gave up 6 bases, with 19 bases separating them. This CDR3 has 15 amino acids. Germline loops: CDR1 SQVTM, CDR2 ANQGSEA. CDR3 residues: CSVESRGGRGSEAFF. The CDR3, as DNA: TGCAGCGTTGAATCTCGCGGAGGCCGCGGCTCTGAAGCTTTCTTT.

This clonotype was detected ten times or more. The V gene is TRBV6-1, the J gene TRBJ2-7; no firm D call. CDR3 length: 11 amino acids. From germline, CDR1 is MNHNS and CDR2 SASEGT. Between the trimmed V and J ends, which lost 5 bases and 3 bases, there was a span of 5 bases. As DNA, the CDR3 is TGTGCCAGCAGTAAAAACTACGAGCAGTACTTC. As protein: CASSKNYEQYF.

The chain joins TRBV7-2 to TRBJ2-7; either TRBD1 or TRBD2 may fit D (5 bases each). The V gene lost 0 bases and the J gene lost 7 bases, with 13 bases spanning the gap. Per the germline V gene, CDR1 is SGHTA and CDR2 is FQGNSA. The CDR3 has 14 amino acids. CDR3 residues: CASSLAGARREQYF. In DNA, the CDR3 is TGTGCCAGCAGCTTAGCAGGGGCCCGGAGGGAGCAGTACTTC.

This clonotype was seen many times. The rearrangement joins TRBV7-2 to TRBJ2-5; the D is unclear. The germline V gene has CDR1 SGHTA and CDR2 FQGNSA. The CDR3 length is 12 residues. The germline V and J ends were trimmed by 4 bases and 3 bases, with 6 bases remaining between them. The CDR3 loop is CASSSYKETQYF. CDR3 DNA sequence: TGTGCCAGCAGCTCCTACAAAGAGACCCAGTACTTC.

The V gene is TRBV19, the J gene TRBJ2-2; 11 bases are shared with TRBD2. V shed 4 bases, J shed 6 bases, and the junction held 7 bases outside the gene matches. The germline CDR1 and CDR2 sequences are LNHDA and SQIVND (reference sequence). The CDR3 runs 16 residues. CDR3 sequence reads: CASSKIAGGPAGELFF. The CDR3 nucleotides read TGTGCCAGTAGTAAGATAGCGGGAGGGCCCGCCGGGGAGCTGTTTTTT.

This clonotype was picked up a small number of times. This chain joins TRBV20-1 and TRBJ2-3, with D hard to call. CDR3 length equals 16 residues. V shed 2 bases and J shed 2 bases, with 17 bases lying between them. CDR1 is DFQATT and CDR2 is SNEGSKA in the germline V gene (reference sequence). The CDR3: CSARLVPSPITDTQYF. The CDR3 DNA follows: TGCAGTGCTAGATTAGTCCCCAGCCCGATCACAGATACGCAGTATTTT.

The chain links TRBV5-1 to TRBJ2-7; D is ambiguous. The germline V gene encodes CDR1 SGHRS and CDR2 YFSETQ. The length of the CDR3 is 13 residues. V was shortened by 5 bases and J by 1 base, with 10 bases between the two germline ends. CDR3 region: CASRSTPSYEQYF. In nucleotides, the CDR3 is TGCGCCAGCAGGTCGACACCGTCCTACGAGCAGTACTTC.

In this sample, this clonotype turned up many times. V and J are TRBV7-3 and TRBJ1-1; D is ambiguous. Trimming shortened V by 5 bases and J by 8 bases, and 15 bases separated the two germline ends. The CDR3 runs to 13 residues. Per germline, CDR1 SGHTA and CDR2 FQGTGA. The CDR3 loop reads CASSQRFSGEAFF. CDR3 in DNA: TGTGCCAGCAGCCAAAGGTTCTCGGGGGAAGCTTTCTTT.

The chain joins TRBV6-1 to TRBJ2-2, with D possibly matching TRBD1 (6 bases). CDR3 length equals 16 residues. CDR1 MNHNS and CDR2 SASEGT come from the germline V gene. Trimming took off 5 bases at V and 2 bases at J, with 15 bases between the two ends. The CDR3 sequence is CASSRTVTLNTGELFF. CDR3 nucleotide sequence: TGTGCCAGCAGTCGGACAGTCACATTAAACACCGGGGAGCTGTTTTTT.

The J gene is TRBJ1-6, the V gene TRBV5-4; D remains ambiguous. Trimming removed 0 bases from V and 9 bases from J, with 13 bases in between. Germline V gives CDR1 SGHNT, CDR2 YYREEE (reference sequence). CDR3 length equals 15 residues. For the CDR3, the DNA is TGTGCCAGCAGCTTGGAGCCACCCAAAACTTCACCCCTCCACTTT. Its translation is CASSLEPPKTSPLHF.

This sequence joins TRBV20-1 and TRBJ1-1, with D possibly being TRBD1 (6 bases). The CDR3 loop spans 13 amino acids. CDR1 and CDR2 from the germline V gene are DFQATT and SNEGSKA (reference sequence). V lost 5 bases and J lost 1, with 11 bases in between. CDR3 sequence reads: CSAAPQGNTEAFF. CDR3 DNA sequence: TGCAGTGCTGCCCCACAGGGGAACACTGAAGCTTTCTTT.

The sample holds a few counts of this clonotype. At one of its ends the junction is not consistent with the germline gene, which may arise from a read error. This rearrangement joins TRBV27 to TRBJ1-1; possibly TRBD1 for D (5 bases). Per germline, CDR1 MNHEY and CDR2 SMNVEV (reference sequence). The CDR3 consists of 15 residues. The CDR3 bases are TGTGCCAGCAGTATGGACACCTCGATGGGCACTGAAGCTTCCTTT. This sequence encodes CASSMDTSMGTEASF.

This clonotype was observed a few times. The chain recombines TRBV30 with TRBJ1-1; D perhaps matches TRBD1 (6 bases). With 2 bases removed from V and 0 bases from J, the gap between germline ends came to 13 bases. Germline V gene sequence: CDR1 GTSNPN, CDR2 SVGIG (reference sequence). This CDR3 is built from 15 residues. This CDR3 is CAWSKIDRLNTEAFF. Here the CDR3 DNA reads TGTGCCTGGAGTAAAATCGACAGGCTGAACACTGAAGCTTTCTTT.